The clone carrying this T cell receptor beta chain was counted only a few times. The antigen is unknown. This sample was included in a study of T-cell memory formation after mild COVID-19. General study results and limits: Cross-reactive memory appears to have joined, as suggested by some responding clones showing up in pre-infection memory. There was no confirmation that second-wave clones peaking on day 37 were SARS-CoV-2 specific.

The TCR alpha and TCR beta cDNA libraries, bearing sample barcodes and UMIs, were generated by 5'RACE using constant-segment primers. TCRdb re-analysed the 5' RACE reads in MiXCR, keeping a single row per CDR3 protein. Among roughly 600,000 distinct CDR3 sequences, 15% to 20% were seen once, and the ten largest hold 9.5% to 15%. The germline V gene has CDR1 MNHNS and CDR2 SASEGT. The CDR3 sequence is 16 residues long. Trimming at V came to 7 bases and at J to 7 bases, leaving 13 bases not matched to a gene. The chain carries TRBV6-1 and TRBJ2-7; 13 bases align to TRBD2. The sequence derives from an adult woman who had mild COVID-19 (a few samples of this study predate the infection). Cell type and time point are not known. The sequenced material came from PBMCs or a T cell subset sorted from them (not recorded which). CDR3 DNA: TGTGCCAGCATTCCCATGGGGACTAGCGGGATTGGAGAGCAGTACTTC. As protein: CASIPMGTSGIGEQYF.